This T cell receptor beta chain emerged from a study of T cells in Graves' hyperthyroidism and ophthalmopathy. Study-wide results and caveats: Most clonotypes expanded in thyroid above 0.001 were likewise present in blood.

The CDR3 is 14 residues long. In germline, CDR1 is SGHAT, CDR2 FQNNGV. V dropped 2 bases and J dropped 4; count of bases not matched to a gene: 1. The CDR3 regions of TCR beta were amplified from RNA transcripts. The HTBI primer set drove a first-round RT-PCR of the TCR CDR3. From the multiplex PCR reads, TCRdb called clonotypes with MiXCR, one entry per CDR3 protein. Seen here are roughly 660,000 distinct CDR3 sequences, roughly 17% observed once, and the top ten hold around 15%. Patients were excluded because of uncontrolled infection, other autoimmune disease, pregnancy or lactation. Fresh peripheral blood, 10 ml, yielded the PBMCs. In its sample, this clonotype was seen many times. Its antigen is unknown.

The sequenced sample consisted of blood. This clonotype was obtained from a man aged 50-60 years with Graves' hyperthyroidism. The rearrangement uses TRBV11-2 and TRBJ2-7, with TRBD2 identical over 11 bases. The CDR3 DNA reads as TGTGCCAGCAGCTTATCTAGCGGGAGGTACGAGCAGTACTTC. It yields the protein CASSLSSGRYEQYF.